The 28 T cell receptor beta chains listed next were all sequenced from one sample in a study of CD8+CD57+ T cells in acquired aplastic anemia (dated by TCRdb to 2016 to 2019). Data came from an Illumina HiSeq 2000. TCR beta VDJ combination and CDR3 sequence profiling used genomic DNA as the template. Using fastp trimming at Q25 and MiXCR clonotype assembly, TCRdb reanalyzed the public sequencing data and kept in-frame beta chains. Here each entry gathers all rows of one CDR3 protein and keeps the most common genes and DNA. This sample lists some 48,000 distinct CDR3 sequences; about 78% were detected once. Roughly 34% of the sample belongs to the ten largest clones. The sequenced sample was sorted CD4+, CD8+, or CD8+CD57+ T cells (not recorded which) from PBMCs. Source of these receptors: a human donor in good health, serving as a control.

This clonotype has just a few counts. This chain connects TRBV11-1 to TRBJ2-3; D may be TRBD2 (5 bases). Trimming took off 2 bases at V and 6 bases at J, with 9 bases between the two ends. The germline V gene encodes CDR1 SGHAT and CDR2 FQDESV (reference sequence). The length of the CDR3 is 13 residues. CDR3 DNA sequence: TGTGCCAGCAGCTTAACTAGTTGGGATACGCAGTATTTT. Its translation: CASSLTSWDTQYF.

V gene TRBV19 combines with J gene TRBJ1-5, with D unresolved. The CDR3 is made up of 14 amino acids. Germline-derived CDR1 and CDR2 are LNHDA and SQIVND (reference sequence). With 7 bases removed from V and 1 base from J, the gap between germline ends came to 11 bases. CDR3 bases: TGTGCCAGTACCGGTCAGGTCAGCAATCAGCCCCAGCATTTT. This gives the protein CASTGQVSNQPQHF. The full variable domain, rest sourced from reference TRBV19 and TRBJ1-5, is DGGITQSPKYLFRKEGQNVTLSCEQNLNHDAMYWYRQDPGQGLRLIYYSQIVNDFQKGDIAEGYSVSREKKESFPLTVTSAQKNPTAFYLCASTGQVSNQPQHFGDGTRLSIL.

This rearrangement joins TRBV24-1 to TRBJ2-7; tentatively, D is TRBD1 (6 bases). Germline CDR1 KGHDR, CDR2 SFDVKD. Trimming took 3 bases from V and 10 from J, leaving 18 bases between them. The CDR3 is 14 residues long. This CDR3 reads CATSDTGNPTEQYF. CDR3 in DNA: TGTGCCACCAGTGATACAGGGAATCCTACGGAACAGTACTTC.

The chain is built from TRBV2 and TRBJ2-5; 8 bases match TRBD1. CDR1 is SNHLY, CDR2 FYNNEI, per germline. Germline trimming cut 5 bases from V and 5 bases from J; bases unmatched to any gene: 13. There are 16 residues in the CDR3. The CDR3 loop reads CASSSTPGQGTETQYF. CDR3 coding DNA: TGTGCCAGCAGTTCGACACCCGGACAGGGAACGGAGACCCAGTACTTC.

The V and J genes are TRBV7-9 and TRBJ2-1; perhaps TRBD2 as D (6 bases). The length of the CDR3 is 13 residues. Trimming left V 3 bases short and J 7 bases short, with 10 bases between. Germline V lookup: CDR1 SEHNR, CDR2 FQNEAQ (reference sequence). CDR3 nucleotide sequence: TGTGCCAGCAGCTTCACGGGAGAGAATGAGCAGTTCTTC. Amino acid sequence: CASSFTGENEQFF.

By sample fraction, this clonotype is medium-sized. The rearrangement links TRBV7-9 to TRBJ2-3; 9 bases are a match to TRBD2. Germline V CDR1 and CDR2: SEHNR, FQNEAQ (reference sequence). This CDR3 comprises 17 residues. After removal of 2 bases from V and 2 bases from J, the junction contained 8 bases not matched to a gene. The CDR3 region is CASSLMRLADATDTQYF. In DNA, the CDR3 is TGTGCCAGCAGCTTAATGCGACTAGCGGACGCCACAGATACGCAGTATTTT. The full variable domain, in which reference TRBV7-9 and TRBJ2-3 provide the parts outside the CDR3, is DTGVSQNPRHKITKRGQNVTFRCDPISEHNRLYWYRQTLGQGPEFLTYFQNEAQLEKSRLLSDRFSAERPKGSFSTLEIQRTEQGDSAMYLCASSLMRLADATDTQYFGPGTRLTVL.

Note on this clonotype: An end of the junction does not agree with germline; a read error may underlie this. The V call is TRBV2, the J call TRBJ2-7; D might be TRBD1 (5 bases). This CDR3 comprises 10 residues. Germline V CDR1 and CDR2: SNHLY, FYNNEI. CDR3 coding DNA: TGTGCCAGCAGACTACAGGAGACGCACTTC. Encoded protein: CASRLQETHF.

The chain employs TRBV7-8 and TRBJ2-7, with D perhaps being TRBD1 or TRBD2 (5 bases each). The CDR3 consists of 14 residues. Trimming left V 1 base short and J 5 bases short, with 12 bases between. In germline, CDR1 is SGHVS, CDR2 FQNEAQ. CDR3 region: CASSLVRGANEQYF. CDR3 DNA: TGTGCCAGCAGCTTAGTACGAGGGGCGAACGAGCAGTACTTC. The full variable domain, completed using reference TRBV7-8 and TRBJ2-7, is GAGVSQSPRYKVAKRGQDVALRCDPISGHVSLFWYQQALGQGPEFLTYFQNEAQLDKSGLPSDRFFAERPEGSVSTLKIQRTQQEDSAVYLCASSLVRGANEQYFGPGTRLTVT.

The genes are TRBV7-3 and TRBJ2-7; TRBD1 agrees at 11 bases. The CDR3 runs 18 residues. After removal of 2 bases from V and 3 bases from J, the junction contained 12 bases not matched to a gene. Germline CDR1 and CDR2: SGHTA and FQGTGA. In DNA form, the CDR3 reads TGTGCCAGCAGCTTACGGACAGGGGGCAAACAGCGGTACTACGAGCAGTACTTC. It is translated as CASSLRTGGKQRYYEQYF.

The genes are TRBV19 and TRBJ1-2, with TRBD1 as a possible D gene (6 bases). The CDR3 has 12 amino acids. V was trimmed by 5 bases and J by 8 bases, leaving 12 bases between them. Germline V CDR1 and CDR2: LNHDA, SQIVND (reference sequence). The CDR3 is CASSPTGSGYTF. The CDR3 DNA reads as TGTGCCAGTAGTCCAACAGGGAGCGGCTACACCTTC.

V is TRBV19 and J is TRBJ2-7; 10 positions agree with TRBD1. Germline values: CDR1 LNHDA, CDR2 SQIVND (reference sequence). This CDR3 has 15 residues. Trimming removed 4 bases from V and 1 base from J; junction bases left unmatched: 4. The CDR3 coding sequence is TGTGCCAGTAGTACCTGGGACAGGGGTTCCTACGAGCAGTACTTC. This sequence encodes CASSTWDRGSYEQYF. Drawing the rest from reference TRBV19 and TRBJ2-7, the complete variable domain is DGGITQSPKYLFRKEGQNVTLSCEQNLNHDAMYWYRQDPGQGLRLIYYSQIVNDFQKGDIAEGYSVSREKKESFPLTVTSAQKNPTAFYLCASSTWDRGSYEQYFGPGTRLTVT.

The chain has TRBV7-2 and TRBJ2-5; TRBD1 might be the D (7 bases). CDR1 is SGHTA and CDR2 is FQGNSA in the germline V gene. This CDR3 is 13 amino acids long. The germline V and J ends were trimmed by 2 bases and 10 bases, with 14 bases remaining between them. This CDR3 reads CASSLQARGVQYF. The CDR3 nucleotides are TGTGCCAGCAGCTTACAGGCCAGGGGGGTCCAGTACTTC.

This chain connects TRBV5-1 to TRBJ2-3; 7 bases agree with TRBD1. Germline trimming cut 2 bases from V and 0 bases from J; bases unmatched to any gene: 9. Germline lookup yields CDR1 SGHRS and CDR2 YFSETQ. The CDR3 has 17 amino acids. The CDR3 loop reads CASSLVGQHTSTDTQYF. CDR3 DNA sequence: TGCGCCAGCAGCTTAGTGGGACAGCATACTAGCACAGATACGCAGTATTTT.

The V gene is TRBV10-3, the J gene TRBJ1-2; D remains ambiguous. CDR3 length equals 17 residues. Per germline, CDR1 ENHRY and CDR2 SYGVKD. Trimming cost V 2 bases and J 2 bases, with 18 bases left between them. This chain's CDR3 is CAISEPFYFGSNYGYTF. The CDR3 DNA reads TGTGCCATCAGTGAGCCCTTTTACTTTGGCAGCAACTATGGCTACACCTTC.

The genes are TRBV19 and TRBJ2-7; D is unclear. Germline assignment: CDR1 LNHDA and CDR2 SQIVND (reference sequence). The CDR3 sequence is 13 residues long. Trimming removed 5 bases from V and 2 bases from J, with 10 bases in between. Here the CDR3 DNA reads TGTGCCAGTAGTCAAGCTTCTACCTACGAGCAGTACTTC. This translates into CASSQASTYEQYF. Based on the CDR3 plus reference TRBV19 and TRBJ2-7, the full variable domain is DGGITQSPKYLFRKEGQNVTLSCEQNLNHDAMYWYRQDPGQGLRLIYYSQIVNDFQKGDIAEGYSVSREKKESFPLTVTSAQKNPTAFYLCASSQASTYEQYFGPGTRLTVT.

With respect to this clonotype: Relative to the germline gene, one junction end is altered; a read error may explain this. The rearrangement joins TRBV2 to TRBJ2-2, with D possibly TRBD2 on 5 matching bases. The CDR3 has 12 amino acids. From germline, CDR1 is SNHLY and CDR2 FYNNEI. This CDR3 reads CAGSPSAGEPFF. For the CDR3, the DNA is TGTGCCGGGTCGCCCTCGGCCGGGGAGCCGTTTTTT.

On this clonotype itself: A read error may account for a junction end that differs from germline. The chain couples TRBV10-2 to TRBJ2-7; D remains ambiguous. Germline CDR1 WSHSY, CDR2 SAAADI. There are 14 residues in the CDR3. Here the CDR3 DNA reads TGTGCCAGCAGCCAAGGACCGGCAATCTACGAGCAGTACTTC. It yields the protein CASSQGPAIYEQYF.

The gene calls are TRBV19 and TRBJ2-7; 13 positions agree with TRBD2. V shed 5 bases, J shed 6 bases, and the junction held 7 bases outside the gene matches. CDR1 LNHDA and CDR2 SQIVND come from the germline V gene (reference sequence). The CDR3 extends over 15 amino acids. CDR3 amino acids: CASSPSTSGRFEQYF. For the CDR3, the DNA is TGTGCCAGTAGTCCCTCGACTAGCGGGAGGTTCGAGCAGTACTTC.

V is TRBV11-2 and J is TRBJ1-3; D may be TRBD1 (6 bases). CDR3 length: 16 amino acids. The germline V gene encodes CDR1 SGHAT and CDR2 FQNNGV. Trimming stripped 5 bases from V and 0 bases from J, with 14 bases between. CDR3 in DNA: TGTGCCAGCAGCGTGCAACAGGGAGCCTCTGGAAACACCATATATTTT. Its protein product is CASSVQQGASGNTIYF.

This clonotype appeared once. J is TRBJ1-4 and V is TRBV24-1; TRBD1 agrees at 9 bases. The J segment lost 7 bases and the V segment lost 5 bases, leaving 10 bases of the junction unmatched. Germline V gene lookup returns CDR1 KGHDR and CDR2 SFDVKD. The CDR3 extends over 16 amino acids. The CDR3 reads CATSVFCRDRVEKLFF. The CDR3 DNA is TGTGCCACCAGTGTCTTTTGCCGGGACAGGGTTGAAAAACTGTTTTTT.

This clonotype was counted a single time. The V and J genes are TRBV7-9 and TRBJ1-1, with unresolved D. V was trimmed by 3 bases and J by 2 bases, leaving 10 bases between them. Germline CDR1 and CDR2: SEHNR and FQNEAQ (reference sequence). CDR3 length equals 14 residues. CDR3 DNA: TGTGCCAGCAGCTTTTTGGGTGTTAACACTGAAGCTTTCTTT. This sequence encodes CASSFLGVNTEAFF.

CDR3 coding DNA: TGTGCCAGTAGTATCGGGGGAAACGAGCAGTACTTC. Translation gives CASSIGGNEQYF. The chain combines TRBV19 with TRBJ2-7; D might be TRBD2 (6 bases). Trimming took 3 bases from V and 5 from J, leaving 8 bases between them. The CDR3 covers 12 residues. The germline CDR1 and CDR2 sequences are LNHDA and SQIVND (reference sequence).

The gene calls are TRBV2 and TRBJ1-5; D possibly corresponds to TRBD1 (5 bases). V was shortened by 5 bases and J by 5 bases, with 13 bases between the two germline ends. Germline V gene sequence: CDR1 SNHLY, CDR2 FYNNEI. CDR3 length: 14 residues. Written as DNA, the CDR3 is TGTGCCAGCAGTCGATATGGGGGGGATCAGCCCCAGCATTTT. Encoded protein: CASSRYGGDQPQHF. The whole variable domain, filled in from reference TRBV2 and TRBJ1-5, reads EPEVTQTPSHQVTQMGQEVILRCVPISNHLYFYWYRQILGQKVEFLVSFYNNEISEKSEIFDDQFSVERPDGSNFTLKIRSTKLEDSAMYFCASSRYGGDQPQHFGDGTRLSIL.

In this sample, this clonotype turned up once. The chain carries TRBV19 and TRBJ2-7; tentative D call: TRBD1 (6 bases). V was shortened by 5 bases and J by 3 bases, with 17 bases between the two germline ends. CDR1 LNHDA and CDR2 SQIVND come from the germline V gene (reference sequence). The CDR3 extends over 15 amino acids. CDR3 residues: CASSLDRSGFYEQYF. The CDR3 DNA reads TGTGCCAGTAGTCTCGACAGGTCGGGGTTCTACGAGCAGTACTTC.

This clonotype was observed a single time. DNA of the CDR3: TGCGCCAGCAGCCAAGGAGTAATTTCGGGGGGCCATGGCTACACCTTC. Translated, it gives CASSQGVISGGHGYTF. This chain joins TRBV4-1 and TRBJ1-2, with D perhaps matching TRBD1 (6 bases). Germline lookup yields CDR1 MGHRA and CDR2 YSYEKL. Trimming removed 1 base from V and 6 bases from J, with 18 bases in between. The CDR3 has 16 amino acids.

The V gene is TRBV7-9, the J gene TRBJ2-5; D is undetermined. V was shortened by 5 bases and J by 4 bases, with 8 bases between the two germline ends. Per the germline V gene, CDR1 is SEHNR and CDR2 is FQNEAQ (reference sequence). The CDR3 runs 12 residues. CDR3 amino acids: CASSNQRETQYF. CDR3 sequence (DNA): TGTGCCAGCAGCAACCAGAGAGAGACCCAGTACTTC.

The rearrangement links TRBV15 to TRBJ1-6; 7 bases match TRBD1. This CDR3 comprises 12 residues. The V gene end was trimmed by 3 bases and the J gene end by 11 bases; junction bases not matched to a gene: 1. CDR1 is LNHNV and CDR2 is YYDKDF in the germline V gene (reference sequence). CDR3 coding DNA: TGTGCCACCAGCAGGGGACAGCCACCCCTCCACTTT. Translation: CATSRGQPPLHF.

The rearrangement uses TRBV19 and TRBJ2-7; 10 nucleotides match TRBD1. J was trimmed by 2 bases and V by 3 bases; bases with no gene match: 1. There are 14 residues in the CDR3. CDR1 and CDR2 (germline): LNHDA, SQIVND (reference sequence). CDR3 bases: TGTGCCAGTAGTATCGGACAGGGGGCCTACGAGCAGTACTTC. Its translation: CASSIGQGAYEQYF.